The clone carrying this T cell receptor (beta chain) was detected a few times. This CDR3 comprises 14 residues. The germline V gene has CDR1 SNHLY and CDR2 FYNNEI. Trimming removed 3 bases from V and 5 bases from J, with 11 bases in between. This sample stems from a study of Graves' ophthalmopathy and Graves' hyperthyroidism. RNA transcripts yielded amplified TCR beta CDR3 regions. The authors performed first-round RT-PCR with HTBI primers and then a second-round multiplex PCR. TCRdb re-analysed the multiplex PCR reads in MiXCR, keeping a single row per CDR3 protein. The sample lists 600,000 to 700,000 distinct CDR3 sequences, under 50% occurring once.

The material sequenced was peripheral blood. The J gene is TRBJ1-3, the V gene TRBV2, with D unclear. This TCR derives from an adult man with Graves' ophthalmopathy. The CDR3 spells CASSDPVVRNTIYF. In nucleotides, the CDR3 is TGTGCCAGCAGTGATCCGGTAGTCCGAAACACCATATATTTT.